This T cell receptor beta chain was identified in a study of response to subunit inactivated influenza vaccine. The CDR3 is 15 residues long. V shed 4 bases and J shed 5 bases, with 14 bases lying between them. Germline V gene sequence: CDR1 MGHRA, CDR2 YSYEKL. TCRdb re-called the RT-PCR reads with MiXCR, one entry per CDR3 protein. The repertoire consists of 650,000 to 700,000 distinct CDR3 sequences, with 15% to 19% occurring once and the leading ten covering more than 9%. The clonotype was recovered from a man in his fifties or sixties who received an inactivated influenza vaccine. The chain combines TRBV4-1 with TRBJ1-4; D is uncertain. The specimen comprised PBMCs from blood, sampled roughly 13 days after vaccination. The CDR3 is CASSPGVTENEKLFF. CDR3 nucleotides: TGCGCCAGCAGCCCGGGTGTAACGGAGAATGAAAAACTGTTTTTT.